These 12 T cell receptor beta chains were sequenced from one sample in a study of T cells in women clearing cervical HPV infection (dated by TCRdb to 2017 to 2018). The protocol used for the library was the immunoSEQ multiplex PCR assay. Not all clones reach the TCRdb copy of this immuneACCESS table, which keeps in-frame sequences only. Checked studies attribute under half of the gap to unresolved V genes and leave the rest unexplained. The table for this sample shows some 37,000 clones. About 1.5% of the sample lies in the top ten. The material sequenced was blood buffy coat. Receptors were obtained from a woman between 18 and 69 years old with a cervical HPV16 infection that either progressed to CIN3+ or cleared (not recorded which).

Comments on this clone: The CDR3 is cut off 3 residues early in the read; its end comes from the germline J gene. The chain has TRBV7-2 and TRBJ2-4; TRBD1 agrees at 10 bases. The CDR3 is made up of 13 amino acids. The germline V gene encodes CDR1 SGHTA and CDR2 FQGNSA. The CDR3 DNA, read in part, is TGTGCCAGCAGTTGGGACAGGGGATATGGT. Encoded protein: CASSWDRGYG. The whole CDR3 is CASSWDRGYGQYF.

To note about this clone: The CDR3 extends 3 residues past the end of the read, so its final part is completed from the germline J gene. The J gene is TRBJ2-7, the V gene TRBV12-3 or TRBV12-4; TRBD1 matches 7 bases. The CDR3 consists of 15 residues. V shed 5 bases and J 2 bases; nucleotides not matched to a gene: 9. The CDR3 protein is CASSPGTVDPYEQYF. The sequenced CDR3 bases are TGTGCCAGCAGTCCCGGGACAGTAGACCCCTACGAG.

On this clone itself: The CDR3 end falls 3 residues outside the read, so it is completed with the germline J gene. This chain connects TRBV19 to TRBJ1-1; 10 bases fit TRBD1. The J segment lost 4 bases and the V segment lost 8 bases, leaving 4 bases of the junction unmatched. CDR3 length: 13 residues. CDR1 and CDR2 (germline): LNHDA, SQIVND (reference sequence). Incomplete CDR3 DNA: TGTGCCAGTCGACAGGGGGCGGCCACTGAA. This encodes CASRQGAATE. The full CDR3 sequence reads CASRQGAATEAFF.

Turning to this clone: The observed sequence ends 3 residues before the CDR3 terminus, with the missing tail filled in from the germline J gene. The chain uses TRBV5-1 and TRBJ2-2; 11 bases are shared with TRBD2. Germline values: CDR1 SGHRS, CDR2 YFSETQ. J gave up 4 bases and V 4 bases, and 0 bases lay outside the gene matches. The CDR3 has 14 amino acids. The CDR3 bases that were read are TGCGCCAGCAGCCTAGCGGGGGGCACCGGGGAG. This sequence encodes CASSLAGGTGE. The entire CDR3 is CASSLAGGTGELFF. Full variable domain (remainder filled in from reference TRBV5-1 and TRBJ2-2): KAGVTQTPRYLIKTRGQQVTLSCSPISGHRSVSWYQQTPGQGLQFLFEYFSETQRNKGNFPGRFSGRQFSNSRSEMNVSTLELGDSALYLCASSLAGGTGELFFGEGSRLTVL.

Notes on this clone: The read halts 3 residues ahead of the CDR3 end, with the missing end drawn from the germline J gene. This chain joins TRBV5-1 and TRBJ2-3; no definite D call. Looked up from germline, CDR1 is SGHRS and CDR2 is YFSETQ. Trimming removed 2 bases from V and 0 bases from J, with 4 bases in between. The CDR3 is 13 amino acids. The sequenced part of the CDR3 DNA is TGCGCCAGCAGCTTTCTTAGCACAGATACG. It yields the protein CASSFLSTDT. The full CDR3 protein reads CASSFLSTDTQYF.

Concerning this clone: The CDR3 end falls 3 residues outside the read, so it is completed with the germline J gene. The V and J genes are TRBV7-9 and TRBJ2-2; tentatively, D is TRBD1 (6 bases). CDR1 and CDR2 (germline): SEHNR, FQNEAQ (reference sequence). V was cut by 5 bases and J by 2 bases, with 9 bases left in between. The CDR3 length is 14 residues. The CDR3 bases that were read are TGTGCCAGCAGCCCCGGGACAAACACCGGGGAG. Translating gives CASSPGTNTGE. The full CDR3 is CASSPGTNTGELFF.

Note on this clone: The read ends 3 residues before the CDR3 terminus; that terminus is restored from the germline J gene. This chain joins TRBV14 and TRBJ1-1; D remains unclear. CDR3 size: 13 residues. Deletions cut 5 bases from V and 3 bases from J, with 10 bases between. Germline V lookup: CDR1 SGHDN, CDR2 FVKESK. CDR3 region: CASSARGYTEAFF. The DNA read from the CDR3 is TGTGCCAGCAGCGCTCGCGGTTACACTGAA.

Comment on this clone: With the read ending 3 residues before the CDR3 end, the germline J gene is used to fill in that end. The chain links TRBV7-3 to TRBJ2-1; 7 bases fit TRBD1. CDR1 is SGHTA and CDR2 is FQGTGA in the germline V gene. This CDR3 comprises 13 residues. The V and J ends lost 5 bases and 7 bases, in that order; junction bases with no gene match: 5. CDR3 loop: CASSATGQNEQFF. The part of the CDR3 DNA that was read is TGTGCCAGCAGCGCAACGGGACAGAATGAG.

As concerns this clone: The missing CDR3 end, 3 residues past where the read stops, is filled in from the germline J gene. This chain connects TRBV20-1 to TRBJ2-3; TRBD2 matches at 15 bases. This CDR3 has 15 amino acids. J gave up 5 bases and V 5 bases, and 5 bases lay outside the gene matches. Germline values: CDR1 DFQATT, CDR2 SNEGSKA (reference sequence). The CDR3 loop reads CSAWGLAGGVDTQYF. The sequenced part of the CDR3 DNA is TGCAGTGCTTGGGGACTAGCGGGGGGAGTAGATACG.

Concerning this clone: The junction differs from germline at one of its ends, possibly a read error. The read ends 3 residues early relative to the CDR3; the germline J gene fills the gap. This same CDR3 is encoded by further DNA sequences in the sample. V is TRBV5-1 and J is TRBJ1-3; TRBD1 matches at 7 bases. This CDR3 region has 15 residues. Germline V gives CDR1 SGHRS, CDR2 YFSETQ. The CDR3 spells CASSLGDSSGNTIYF. The covered CDR3 bases are TGCGCCAGCAGCTTGGGGGACAGCTCTGGAAACACT.

Concerning this clone itself: From the germline J gene comes the end of the CDR3, since the read stops 3 residues before it. This sequence joins TRBV19 and TRBJ2-4, with TRBD1 identical over 9 bases. In germline, CDR1 is LNHDA, CDR2 SQIVND (reference sequence). CDR3 length: 15 amino acids. Incomplete CDR3 DNA: TGTGCCAGTAGACCGGGACAGGGAGAAAACTATGGT. Translation gives CASRPGQGENYG. The whole CDR3 sequence is CASRPGQGENYGQYF.

Comment on this clone: Read sequence stops 3 residues before the CDR3 end, and the germline J gene provides the missing end. The chain joins TRBV12-5 to TRBJ2-4, with 7 bases fitting TRBD1. The germline V gene encodes CDR1 LGHNT and CDR2 FRNRAP. The CDR3 has 17 residues. The covered CDR3 bases are TGTGCTAGTGGTTTGACCACCCTACTACAGGGGATTGGATAT. Amino acid sequence: CASGLTTLLQGIGY. The entire CDR3 reads CASGLTTLLQGIGYQYF.